This T cell receptor beta chain originates from a study of CD8 T cells in ankylosing spondylitis. 5'-RACE, quantitative and with molecular barcodes, yielded the TCR beta libraries. TCRdb recomputed calls from the 5' RACE reads with MiXCR, one row per CDR3 protein. The sample yields fewer than 550,000 distinct CDR3 sequences, 5.3% seen once. This clonotype has a count of ten or more. Its antigen remains unidentified. From germline, CDR1 is MNHEY and CDR2 SVGAGI. The CDR3 covers 15 residues. V lost 2 bases and J 5 bases, leaving 16 bases between the germline ends. Study-wide results and limits: Significant enrichment of disease-linked clones was reportedly seen in matched ankylosing spondylitis synovial fluid. Several of the motif variants were reported before in synovial fluid and blood from reactive arthritis. Disease-associated clonotypes exhibited CD8+ identity and were relatively infrequent in peripheral blood. One TCR beta motif, made up of roughly eight highly homologous variants, appeared characteristic of ankylosing spondylitis blood.

This sequence was found in a male donor with ankylosing spondylitis. The chain has TRBV6-5 and TRBJ2-7; weak D call: TRBD1 (6 bases). The material sequenced was blood, either unsorted or a sorted T cell fraction (not recorded which). CDR3 loop: CASSYPSAGEHEQYF. DNA for the CDR3: TGTGCCAGCAGTTACCCCTCGGCAGGGGAGCACGAGCAGTACTTC.